These 16 T cell receptor beta chains were all obtained from the same sample, sequenced in a study of shared clonotypes between healthy human individuals. Naive CD8 cells lacked CD45RO, underwent positive selection for CCR7 and left out terminally differentiated effector memory CD45RA+ cells. Here immunoSEQ multiplex PCR was the method, and the copy in TCRdb shows in-frame clones only, minus some. The sample yields around 2,100,000 clones, 85% to 95% seen once. Sequencing was performed on naive CD8+ T cells sorted from blood. Receptors originate from a man younger than 35 in good health.

The chain uses TRBV2 and TRBJ2-7, with 7 positions matching TRBD2. CDR3 length: 15 amino acids. Germline V gene data show CDR1 as SNHLY and CDR2 as FYNNEI. V was clipped by 5 bases and J by 3 bases; unmatched bases: 10. CDR3 sequence reads: CASSPGLPAVYEQYF. CDR3 DNA: TGTGCCAGCAGTCCGGGACTACCGGCGGTCTACGAGCAGTACTTC.

CDR3 DNA sequence: TGTGCCAGCAGTTTATTAGGCAGGGAGGACTACGAGCAGTACTTC. This sequence encodes CASSLLGREDYEQYF. This chain uses TRBV27 with TRBJ2-7, with a tentative D call TRBD2 (6 bases). Germline lookup yields CDR1 MNHEY and CDR2 SMNVEV (reference sequence). V was shortened by 1 base and J by 3 bases, with 13 bases between the two germline ends. The CDR3 has 15 amino acids.

V gene TRBV4-1 combines with J gene TRBJ1-1; 8 bases match TRBD1. The CDR3 runs 16 residues. V was clipped by 1 base and J by 1 base; unmatched bases: 5. Germline CDR1 and CDR2: MGHRA and YSYEKL. CDR3 in amino acids: CASSQARGTGNTEAFF. In nucleotides, the CDR3 is TGCGCCAGCAGCCAAGCAAGAGGGACAGGGAACACTGAAGCTTTCTTT.

The V and J genes are TRBV7-9 and TRBJ2-5; maybe TRBD2 (5 bases). V was clipped by 2 bases and J by 5 bases, with 15 bases between them. In germline, CDR1 is SEHNR, CDR2 FQNEAQ (reference sequence). The CDR3 is 15 amino acids. This CDR3 is CASSLRVARGETQYF. The CDR3 DNA reads TGTGCCAGCAGCTTAAGGGTAGCCCGAGGGGAGACCCAGTACTTC.

J is TRBJ2-7 and V is TRBV7-9; 11 bases are a match to TRBD2. The CDR3 runs to 17 residues. V dropped 1 base and J dropped 0; count of bases not matched to a gene: 5. Germline values: CDR1 SEHNR, CDR2 FQNEAQ (reference sequence). The CDR3 loop reads CASSLGRLAGTSYEQYF. The DNA of the CDR3 is TGTGCCAGCAGCTTAGGTAGACTAGCGGGGACCTCCTACGAGCAGTACTTC.

This chain connects TRBV9 to TRBJ2-1; D gene unclear. The ends were cut back, 0 bases at V and 5 bases at J, with 12 bases in the middle. The CDR3 is 15 residues long. Germline CDR1 SGDLS, CDR2 YYNGEE. This CDR3 reads CASSVEVRQDNEQFF. The DNA of the CDR3 is TGTGCCAGCAGCGTAGAGGTTCGACAAGACAATGAGCAGTTCTTC. Variable domain in full (rest from reference TRBV9 and TRBJ2-1): DSGVTQTPKHLITATGQRVTLRCSPRSGDLSVYWYQQSLDQGLQFLIQYYNGEERAKGNILERFSAQQFPDLHSELNLSSLELGDSALYFCASSVEVRQDNEQFFGPGTRLTVL.

This sequence joins TRBV5-1 and TRBJ1-1; 7 bases line up with TRBD1. This CDR3 contains 16 residues. The J segment lost 0 bases and the V segment lost 1 base, leaving 6 bases of the junction unmatched. Germline lookup yields CDR1 SGHRS and CDR2 YFSETQ. Here the CDR3 reads CASSLRDSRMNTEAFF. DNA for the CDR3: TGCGCCAGCAGCTTGAGGGACAGCAGAATGAACACTGAAGCTTTCTTT. The full variable domain, in which reference TRBV5-1 and TRBJ1-1 provide the parts outside the CDR3, is KAGVTQTPRYLIKTRGQQVTLSCSPISGHRSVSWYQQTPGQGLQFLFEYFSETQRNKGNFPGRFSGRQFSNSRSEMNVSTLELGDSALYLCASSLRDSRMNTEAFFGQGTRLTVV.

The genes are TRBV4-1 and TRBJ2-7; tentatively, D is TRBD2 (5 bases). The CDR3 is 15 residues long. The V end lost 1 base, the J end lost 4 bases, and 14 bases lay between the germline ends. The germline V gene has CDR1 MGHRA and CDR2 YSYEKL. Here the CDR3 reads CASSQGSSLEYEQYF. CDR3 bases: TGCGCCAGCAGCCAAGGCTCTAGCTTAGAGTACGAGCAGTACTTC.

The chain couples TRBV4-2 to TRBJ2-1; 9 bases agree with TRBD1. Germline V gene data show CDR1 as LGHNA and CDR2 as YNFKEQ. The CDR3 is 15 residues long. Unmatched junction bases numbered 8, after V lost 7 bases and J lost 4 bases. CDR3 DNA sequence: TGTGCCAGCACCTTTGACAGGGGGTATTACAATGAGCAGTTCTTC. Its protein product is CASTFDRGYYNEQFF.

The chain employs TRBV6-6 and TRBJ2-7, with a possible D match to TRBD2 (5 bases). The CDR3 is made up of 13 amino acids. V shed 0 bases and J shed 6 bases, with 9 bases lying between them. Germline CDR1 and CDR2: MNHNY and SVGAGI (reference sequence). The CDR3 nucleotides are TGTGCCAGCAGTTACTCCGAGGGCCCCGAGCAGTACTTC. This sequence encodes CASSYSEGPEQYF.

The chain couples TRBV29-1 to TRBJ2-1; D may be TRBD1 (5 bases). Germline CDR1 reads SQVTM; CDR2 reads ANQGSEA. Trimming took off 4 bases at V and 12 bases at J, with 22 bases between the two ends. The CDR3 covers 14 residues. CDR3 protein: CSVVSVQGPPGQFF. Written as DNA, the CDR3 is TGCAGCGTTGTAAGTGTCCAGGGCCCCCCTGGGCAGTTCTTC.

V and J are TRBV7-6 and TRBJ2-5; 9 bases match TRBD1. The ends lost 2 bases at V and 2 bases at J; junction bases unmatched: 6. The CDR3 consists of 16 residues. Germline CDR1 SGHVS, CDR2 FNYEAQ. Written as DNA, the CDR3 is TGTGCCAGCAGCTTACCCGGGACAGGGCAACAAGAGACCCAGTACTTC. Its protein product is CASSLPGTGQQETQYF.

Only a few counts were recorded for this clone. The gene calls are TRBV2 and TRBJ1-6; 10 bases are shared with TRBD1. Trimming took 6 bases from V and 11 from J; bases not matched to a gene: 7. CDR3 length: 14 amino acids. Germline V gene sequence: CDR1 SNHLY, CDR2 FYNNEI. The CDR3: CASSGGQGSPPLHF. CDR3 in DNA: TGTGCCAGCAGCGGGGGACAGGGGAGTCCACCCCTCCACTTT.

V gene TRBV7-6 combines with J gene TRBJ2-1, with D unclear. The germline CDR1 and CDR2 sequences are SGHVS and FNYEAQ. There are 13 residues in the CDR3. Trimming stripped 2 bases from V and 7 bases from J, with 9 bases between. The CDR3 protein is CASSLNLVNEQFF. In nucleotides, the CDR3 is TGTGCCAGCAGCTTAAATCTAGTTAATGAGCAGTTCTTC.

Note on this clone: At the DNA level, this CDR3 is encoded by other sequences in the same sample as well. V is TRBV6-5 and J is TRBJ2-2, with 10 bases lining up with TRBD1. The CDR3 is 14 residues long. Germline V gene lookup returns CDR1 MNHEY and CDR2 SVGAGI. V was pared by 2 bases and J by 6 bases, with 0 bases of the junction left unmatched. The CDR3 bases are TGTGCCAGCAGTTACGGACAGGGGGCCGGGGAGCTGTTTTTT. It encodes CASSYGQGAGELFF.

V and J are TRBV27 and TRBJ2-1; 8 positions match TRBD2. The CDR3 is 16 amino acids. From germline, CDR1 is MNHEY and CDR2 SMNVEV (reference sequence). Losses at the gene ends were 5 bases for V and 9 bases for J; bases not matched to a gene: 15. This CDR3 reads CASSPFGTRIISEQFF. CDR3 in DNA: TGTGCCAGCAGTCCCTTTGGGACTAGAATCATTTCTGAGCAGTTCTTC.